This entry lists 20 T cell receptor beta chains sequenced from one sample in a study of blood T cell repertoires in COVID-19. Clones were sequenced by immunoSEQ multiplex PCR, and TCRdb holds only the in-frame ones, with some missing. The sample carries about 160,000 clones, more than 70% recorded once. Specimen: PBMCs or T cells enriched from blood (not recorded which). Source of these receptors: a man between 60 and 75 years old who had recovered from COVID-19.

This clone came up once. This sequence joins TRBV3-1 (or the pseudogene TRBV3-2) and TRBJ1-4, with D possibly matching TRBD1 (5 bases). The V and J ends lost 0 bases and 6 bases respectively, with 8 bases between them. This CDR3 is 14 amino acids long. Germline V gene lookup returns CDR1 LGHDT and CDR2 YNNKEL (reference sequence). CDR3 in amino acids: CASSQDRVHEKLFF. DNA for the CDR3: TGTGCCAGCAGCCAAGACAGGGTGCATGAAAAACTGTTTTTT.

This chain uses TRBV7-2 with TRBJ2-1; TRBD2 aligns across 7 bases. The trim removed 5 bases at V and 3 bases at J, leaving 7 bases unmatched. The CDR3 runs to 15 residues. Per germline, CDR1 SGHTA and CDR2 FQGNSA. The CDR3 spells CASSRELADYNEQFF. CDR3 DNA sequence: TGTGCCAGCAGCCGGGAGCTAGCGGACTACAATGAGCAGTTCTTC.

This clone has a single count. The chain recombines TRBV19 with TRBJ2-7; TRBD2 might be the D (6 bases). The CDR3 is 12 amino acids. The V end was cut by 8 bases, the J end by 5 bases, with 13 bases between. Germline CDR1 and CDR2: LNHDA and SQIVND (reference sequence). This chain's CDR3 is CASGAGGHEQYF. CDR3 DNA: TGTGCCAGTGGTGCCGGAGGGCACGAGCAGTACTTC.

The chain is built from TRBV11-2 and TRBJ1-6; D is possibly TRBD1 (6 bases). V dropped 5 bases and J dropped 10 bases, with 12 bases sitting between them. The CDR3 length is 13 residues. Germline CDR1 reads SGHAT; CDR2 reads FQNNGV. The CDR3 protein is CASSGDTRSPLHF. CDR3 nucleotides: TGTGCCAGCAGCGGGGACACCAGATCACCCCTCCACTTT.

J is TRBJ2-7 and V is TRBV15, with D maybe TRBD2 (5 bases). V shed 0 bases and J shed 3 bases, with 15 bases lying between them. The CDR3 runs to 16 residues. Germline CDR1 reads LNHNV; CDR2 reads YYDKDF (reference sequence). Written as DNA, the CDR3 is TGTGCCACCAGCAGAGAGATGGCGGGTACCCTCTACGAGCAGTACTTC. The encoded protein is CATSREMAGTLYEQYF.

This rearrangement joins TRBV15 to TRBJ2-7; D may be TRBD1 (6 bases). The germline CDR1 and CDR2 sequences are LNHNV and YYDKDF (reference sequence). Trimming left V 1 base short and J 2 bases short, with 9 bases between. The CDR3 has 14 residues. The CDR3 region is CATSRGTDTYEQYF. In DNA form, the CDR3 reads TGTGCCACCAGCAGAGGGACAGACACCTACGAGCAGTACTTC.

In its sample, this clone was seen a few times. This chain joins TRBV5-6 and TRBJ1-4; TRBD1 agrees at 8 bases. The CDR3 has 17 amino acids. V was clipped by 0 bases and J by 4 bases; unmatched bases: 8. Germline V lookup: CDR1 SGHDT, CDR2 YYEEEE. CDR3 region: CASSLGAGQGLNEKLFF. The CDR3, as DNA: TGTGCCAGCAGCTTGGGGGCCGGACAGGGCCTTAATGAAAAACTGTTTTTT.

The chain employs TRBV19 and TRBJ2-5; weak D call: TRBD2 (6 bases). The germline V and J ends were trimmed by 5 bases and 5 bases, with 18 bases remaining between them. This CDR3 is built from 15 residues. The V gene's germline CDR1 is LNHDA and CDR2 SQIVND (reference sequence). CDR3 sequence: CASSVQGGLRETQYF. The CDR3 DNA reads TGTGCCAGTAGTGTGCAGGGAGGTCTACGGGAGACCCAGTACTTC.

This chain joins TRBV5-1 and TRBJ2-1; TRBD2 is a possible D gene (6 bases). CDR3 length equals 16 residues. The V and J ends lost 0 bases and 3 bases respectively, with 13 bases between them. Germline V gives CDR1 SGHRS, CDR2 YFSETQ. CDR3 nucleotide sequence: TGCGCCAGCAGCTTGGGGTCTAGCGTTGTCTACAATGAGCAGTTCTTC. Translating it yields CASSLGSSVVYNEQFF.

This rearrangement joins TRBV7-9 to TRBJ2-2, with a weak D call TRBD2 (5 bases). Germline V gene sequence: CDR1 SEHNR, CDR2 FQNEAQ (reference sequence). The CDR3 length is 14 residues. Trimming took off 3 bases at V and 3 bases at J, with 8 bases between the two ends. CDR3 sequence reads: CASSFVGDTGELFF. CDR3 sequence (DNA): TGTGCCAGCAGCTTCGTCGGGGACACCGGGGAGCTGTTTTTT.

V and J are TRBV25-1 and TRBJ2-1, with a possible D match to TRBD1 (7 bases). This CDR3 spans 18 amino acids. Germline CDR1 reads MGHDK; CDR2 reads SYGVNS. Trimming shortened V by 2 bases and J by 0 bases, and 17 bases separated the two germline ends. CDR3 in amino acids: CASSEAGGFGNSYNEQFF. The CDR3 DNA sequence: TGTGCCAGCAGTGAAGCAGGGGGGTTTGGAAACTCCTACAATGAGCAGTTCTTC. The entire variable domain, with the rest obtained from reference TRBV25-1 and TRBJ2-1, is as follows: EADIYQTPRYLVIGTGKKITLECSQTMGHDKMYWYQQDPGMELHLIHYSYGVNSTEKGDLSSESTVSRIRTEHFPLTLESARPSHTSQYLCASSEAGGFGNSYNEQFFGPGTRLTVL.

This chain joins TRBV11-3 and TRBJ2-1, with 7 bases lining up with TRBD2. The trim removed 4 bases at V and 2 bases at J, leaving 5 bases unmatched. This CDR3 has 15 amino acids. Germline V gene data show CDR1 as SGHNT and CDR2 as YENEEA. As DNA, the CDR3 is TGTGCCAGCAGCTCGACTAGCCAGACCTACAATGAGCAGTTCTTC. Its translation is CASSSTSQTYNEQFF.

This sequence joins TRBV30 and TRBJ1-3; 9 bases fit TRBD1. The CDR3 has 14 residues. In germline, CDR1 is GTSNPN, CDR2 SVGIG (reference sequence). The V segment lost 5 bases and the J segment 2 bases; nucleotides outside the gene matches: 4. CDR3 in DNA: TGTGCCTGGGAAGACAGGGGGGCTGGAAACACCATATATTTT. Its protein product is CAWEDRGAGNTIYF.

This clone showed up just once. This chain joins TRBV19 and TRBJ1-1; TRBD1 aligns across 7 bases. CDR1 is LNHDA, CDR2 SQIVND, per germline (reference sequence). The CDR3 covers 14 residues. Trimming removed 4 bases from V and 4 bases from J; junction bases left unmatched: 6. CDR3 residues: CASSTGQLGTEAFF. In DNA, the CDR3 is TGTGCCAGTAGTACGGGACAGCTTGGCACTGAAGCTTTCTTT.

CDR3 residues: CASSQERAYNEKLFF. In DNA form, the CDR3 reads TGTGCCAGCAGCCAAGAGCGGGCCTATAATGAAAAACTGTTTTTT. The chain is built from TRBV4-2 and TRBJ1-4, with D unclear. V was pared by 0 bases and J by 4 bases, with 9 bases between. Germline values: CDR1 LGHNA, CDR2 YNFKEQ. The CDR3 loop spans 15 amino acids.

The chain combines TRBV9 with TRBJ2-7, with 7 nucleotides matching TRBD2. After removal of 1 base from V and 4 bases from J, the junction contained 11 bases not matched to a gene. CDR1 SGDLS and CDR2 YYNGEE come from the germline V gene. This CDR3 spans 16 amino acids. The CDR3: CASSVTVGGSLYEQYF. CDR3 nucleotides: TGTGCCAGCAGCGTAACCGTGGGGGGGAGTCTTTACGAGCAGTACTTC.

The genes are TRBV9 and TRBJ2-2; the D gene is possibly TRBD2 (5 bases). The V and J ends lost 4 bases and 3 bases respectively, with 13 bases between them. The CDR3 length is 15 residues. In germline, CDR1 is SGDLS, CDR2 YYNGEE. The CDR3 region is CASSRTFSYTGELFF. The CDR3 nucleotides are TGTGCCAGCAGCCGGACTTTTTCTTACACCGGGGAGCTGTTTTTT.

The CDR3 here is CASSLRQTDNEQFF. CDR3 nucleotides: TGTGCCAGCAGTTTAAGGCAGACTGACAATGAGCAGTTCTTC. The genes are TRBV27 and TRBJ2-1; D is ambiguous. The CDR3 has 14 residues. V lost 2 bases to trimming and J lost 5 bases, with 10 bases between them. Germline CDR1 and CDR2: MNHEY and SMNVEV (reference sequence).

This chain links TRBV28 with TRBJ1-1, with D possibly being TRBD1 (5 bases). CDR3 length: 13 amino acids. Between the trimmed V and J ends, which lost 4 bases and 7 bases, there was a span of 13 bases. The germline V gene encodes CDR1 MDHEN and CDR2 SYDVKM. DNA of the CDR3: TGTGCCAGCAGTTATTCGGGGGAGGGTGAAGCTTTCTTT. This gives the protein CASSYSGEGEAFF.

The gene calls are TRBV7-8 and TRBJ1-1, with a possible D match to TRBD1 (6 bases). V lost 3 bases, J lost 1 base, and 15 bases lay in between. From germline, CDR1 is SGHVS and CDR2 FQNEAQ. This CDR3 has 16 residues. The CDR3 DNA reads TGTGCCAGCAGCTTCCGCCTGGGGGCCGGGAACACTGAAGCTTTCTTT. Translated, it gives CASSFRLGAGNTEAFF.